One and the same sample provided the 15 T cell receptor beta chains below, sequenced in a study of response to subunit inactivated influenza vaccine. MiXCR was run by TCRdb on the RT-PCR reads, yielding one entry per CDR3 protein. The sample includes 550,000 to 650,000 distinct CDR3 sequences, roughly 10% seen only once; the top ten take 10%. The source material was PBMCs from blood, sampled on the day of vaccination. These receptors all come from a man aged 50-60 years who received an inactivated influenza vaccine.

This clonotype was observed at least ten times. The V and J genes are TRBV5-1 and TRBJ2-3, with 10 bases matching TRBD2. Trimming cost V 5 bases and J 5 bases; bases outside gene matches: 8. The CDR3 contains 15 residues. Germline V CDR1 and CDR2: SGHRS, YFSETQ. DNA of the CDR3: TGCGCCAGCAGTGGGCTAGCGGGAGTGGAAGATACGCAGTATTTT. Translated, it gives CASSGLAGVEDTQYF. Full variable domain (outside the CDR3, taken from reference TRBV5-1 and TRBJ2-3): KAGVTQTPRYLIKTRGQQVTLSCSPISGHRSVSWYQQTPGQGLQFLFEYFSETQRNKGNFPGRFSGRQFSNSRSEMNVSTLELGDSALYLCASSGLAGVEDTQYFGPGTRLTVL.

J is TRBJ2-5 and V is TRBV5-6; TRBD2 is a possible D gene (5 bases). Trimming removed 1 base at V and 5 bases at J, with 15 bases between. The germline V gene encodes CDR1 SGHDT and CDR2 YYEEEE. CDR3 length: 15 amino acids. The CDR3 DNA reads as TGTGCCAGCAGCTTGAGTGGAGGAGTGGAGGAGACCCAGTACTTC. This encodes CASSLSGGVEETQYF.

This clonotype has more than one count but fewer than ten. The rearrangement links TRBV4-3 to TRBJ2-3; 7 nucleotides align to TRBD1. Germline loops: CDR1 LGHNA, CDR2 YSLEER. Losses at the gene ends were 1 base for V and 1 base for J; bases not matched to a gene: 8. There are 17 residues in the CDR3. The CDR3 region is CASSQVTGVFGTDTQYF. CDR3 nucleotides: TGCGCCAGCAGCCAAGTAACAGGGGTCTTTGGCACAGATACGCAGTATTTT.

The rearrangement joins TRBV7-2 to TRBJ2-7; no clear D gene. The length of the CDR3 is 14 residues. The ends were cut back, 1 base at V and 5 bases at J, with 12 bases in the middle. Germline loops: CDR1 SGHTA, CDR2 FQGNSA. The CDR3: CASSLVTHSHEQYF. DNA for the CDR3: TGTGCCAGCAGCTTAGTGACTCATTCCCACGAGCAGTACTTC.

V is TRBV7-2 and J is TRBJ2-1; no clear D. There are 12 residues in the CDR3. Germline V gene lookup returns CDR1 SGHTA and CDR2 FQGNSA. The germline V and J ends were trimmed by 1 base and 8 bases, with 6 bases remaining between them. The DNA of the CDR3 is TGTGCCAGCAGCTTAGAGGTGGATGAGCAGTTCTTC. This gives the protein CASSLEVDEQFF. The complete variable domain, with remaining parts taken from reference TRBV7-2 and TRBJ2-1, reads GAGVSQSPSNKVTEKGKDVELRCDPISGHTALYWYRQSLGQGLEFLIYFQGNSAPDKSGLPSDRFSAERTGGSVSTLTIQRTQQEDSAVYLCASSLEVDEQFFGPGTRLTVL.

This clonotype was counted at least ten times. The rearrangement links TRBV12-3 or TRBV12-4 to TRBJ2-2; D not resolved. The V gene lost 3 bases and the J gene lost 3 bases, with 8 bases spanning the gap. The CDR3 covers 14 residues. CDR3 in amino acids: CASSFDGDTGELFF. The CDR3 DNA reads as TGTGCCAGCAGTTTCGACGGAGACACCGGGGAGCTGTTTTTT.

The chain carries TRBV12-3 or TRBV12-4 and TRBJ1-5; no clear D. The CDR3 consists of 12 residues. Trimming pared 6 bases from V and 15 bases from J, leaving 18 bases between. The CDR3 sequence is CASSSDPLGRHF. Here the CDR3 DNA reads TGTGCCAGCAGCTCCGACCCCCTGGGCCGGCATTTT.

The chain employs TRBV10-3 and TRBJ2-6; no reliable D call. The V end was cut by 0 bases, the J end by 0 bases, with 6 bases between. Germline loops: CDR1 ENHRY, CDR2 SYGVKD. The CDR3 consists of 16 residues. CDR3 nucleotides: TGTGCCATCAGTGAGTCTGTCATCTCTGGGGCCAACGTCCTGACTTTC. This codes for CAISESVISGANVLTF.

A few counts support this clonotype. The CDR3 DNA reads TGTGCCAGCAGTTTAGCTCCTGCCTCCTACAATGAGCAGTTCTTC. This translates into CASSLAPASYNEQFF. V usage is TRBV12-3 or TRBV12-4 and J usage is TRBJ2-1; no clear D gene. The germline V and J ends were trimmed by 0 bases and 0 bases, with 6 bases remaining between them. This CDR3 has 15 residues.

This clonotype has ten or more counts. The chain recombines TRBV20-1 with TRBJ1-5; 8 bases are shared with TRBD1. The germline CDR1 and CDR2 sequences are DFQATT and SNEGSKA (reference sequence). The CDR3 length is 14 residues. V trimming: 0 bases; J trimming: 5 bases; junction bases outside the gene matches: 3. The DNA of the CDR3 is TGCAGTGCTAGAGATCTACAGGGGGATCAGCCCCAGCATTTT. Protein sequence: CSARDLQGDQPQHF.

The CDR3 region has the DNA TGTGCCAGCCGCGTCTGGGTCTCCTTAACCGCTGAAGCTTTCTTT. Residues: CASRVWVSLTAEAFF. This chain connects TRBV6-2 or TRBV6-3 to TRBJ1-1; D is uncertain. The CDR3 length is 15 residues. Between the trimmed V and J ends, which lost 8 bases and 6 bases, there was a span of 22 bases. CDR1 MNHEY and CDR2 SVGEGT come from the germline V gene.

Many counts were recorded for this clonotype. This rearrangement joins TRBV6-1 to TRBJ1-6; D not resolved. This CDR3 contains 15 residues. Deletions cut 6 bases from V and 0 bases from J, with 9 bases between. Germline CDR1 MNHNS, CDR2 SASEGT. The chain's CDR3 is CASRDRSSYNSPLHF. The CDR3 DNA sequence: TGTGCCAGCAGGGACCGGAGCTCCTATAATTCACCCCTCCACTTT.

V is TRBV5-1 and J is TRBJ2-2, with D unresolved. The germline V and J ends were trimmed by 4 bases and 9 bases, with 22 bases remaining between them. The CDR3 totals 16 residues. Germline-derived CDR1 and CDR2 are SGHRS and YFSETQ. CDR3 sequence reads: CASSLRLGREHRELFF. CDR3 DNA: TGCGCCAGCAGCCTACGATTGGGCAGAGAACACCGGGAGCTGTTTTTT.

This clonotype came up a few times. The rearrangement joins TRBV7-9 to TRBJ2-2; no reliable D call. The V gene lost 0 bases and the J gene lost 8 bases, with 7 bases spanning the gap. The CDR3 loop spans 13 amino acids. Looked up from germline, CDR1 is SEHNR and CDR2 is FQNEAQ (reference sequence). The CDR3 loop reads CASSLASRGELFF. CDR3 bases: TGTGCCAGCAGCTTAGCATCGAGAGGGGAGCTGTTTTTT.

This chain connects TRBV29-1 to TRBJ2-7; D remains ambiguous. The CDR3 runs 14 residues. Germline CDR1 SQVTM, CDR2 ANQGSEA. V was pared by 2 bases and J by 1 base, with 12 bases between. The CDR3 DNA is TGCAGCGTTGAAACGAGTGGACCGTCCTACGAGCAGTACTTC. Its translation: CSVETSGPSYEQYF.